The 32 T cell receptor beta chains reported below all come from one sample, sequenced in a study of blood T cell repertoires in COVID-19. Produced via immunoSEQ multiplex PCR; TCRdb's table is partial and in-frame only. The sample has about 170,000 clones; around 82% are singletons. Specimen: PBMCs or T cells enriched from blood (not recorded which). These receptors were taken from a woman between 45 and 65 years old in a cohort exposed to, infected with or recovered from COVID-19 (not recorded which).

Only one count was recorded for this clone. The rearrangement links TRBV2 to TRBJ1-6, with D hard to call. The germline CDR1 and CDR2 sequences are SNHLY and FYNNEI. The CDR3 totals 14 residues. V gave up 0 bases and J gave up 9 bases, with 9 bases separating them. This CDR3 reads CASSEARGISPLHF. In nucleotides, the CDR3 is TGTGCCAGCAGTGAAGCGCGAGGGATTTCACCCCTCCACTTT.

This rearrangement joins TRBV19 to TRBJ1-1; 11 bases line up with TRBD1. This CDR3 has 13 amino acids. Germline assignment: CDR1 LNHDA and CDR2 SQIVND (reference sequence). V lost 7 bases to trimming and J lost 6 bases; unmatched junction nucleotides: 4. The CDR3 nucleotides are TGTGCCAGTATTAGGACAGGGGGCTCTGAAGCTTTCTTT. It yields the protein CASIRTGGSEAFF.

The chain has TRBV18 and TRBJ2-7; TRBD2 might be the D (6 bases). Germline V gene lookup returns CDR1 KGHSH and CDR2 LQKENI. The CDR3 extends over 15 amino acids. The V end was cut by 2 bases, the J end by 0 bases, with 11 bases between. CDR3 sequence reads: CASSPEGLTSYEQYF. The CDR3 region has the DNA TGTGCCAGCTCACCAGAGGGACTTACCTCCTACGAGCAGTACTTC.

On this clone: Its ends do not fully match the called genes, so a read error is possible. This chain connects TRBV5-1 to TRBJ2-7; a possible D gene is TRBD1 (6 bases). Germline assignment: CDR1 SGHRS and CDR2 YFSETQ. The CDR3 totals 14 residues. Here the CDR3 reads CASNLGDTAYEQYF. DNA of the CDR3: TGCGCCAGCAACTTGGGGGACACCGCCTACGAGCAGTACTTC. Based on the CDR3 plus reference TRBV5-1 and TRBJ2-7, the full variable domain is KAGVTQTPRYLIKTRGQQVTLSCSPISGHRSVSWYQQTPGQGLQFLFEYFSETQRNKGNFPGRFSGRQFSNSRSEMNVSTLELGDSALYLCASNLGDTAYEQYFGPGTRLTVT.

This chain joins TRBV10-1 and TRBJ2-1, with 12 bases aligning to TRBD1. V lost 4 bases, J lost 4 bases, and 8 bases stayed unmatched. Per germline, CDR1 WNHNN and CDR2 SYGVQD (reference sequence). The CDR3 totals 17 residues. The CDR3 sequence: CASSAGQGAGLYNEQFF. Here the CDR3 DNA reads TGCGCCAGCAGTGCGGGACAGGGGGCCGGCCTATACAATGAGCAGTTCTTC.

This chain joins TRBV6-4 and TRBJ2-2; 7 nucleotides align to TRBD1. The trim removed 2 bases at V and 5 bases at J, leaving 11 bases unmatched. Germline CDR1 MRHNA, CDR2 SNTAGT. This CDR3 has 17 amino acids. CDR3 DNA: TGTGCCAGCAGTGACACCCACGAGGGGGCTGATACCGGGGAGCTGTTTTTT. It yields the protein CASSDTHEGADTGELFF.

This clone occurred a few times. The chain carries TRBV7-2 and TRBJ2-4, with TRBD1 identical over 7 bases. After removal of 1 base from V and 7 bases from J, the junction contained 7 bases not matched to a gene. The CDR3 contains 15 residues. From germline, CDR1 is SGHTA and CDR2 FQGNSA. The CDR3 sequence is CASSLVEGTANIQYF. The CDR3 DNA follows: TGTGCCAGCAGCTTAGTTGAGGGGACAGCCAACATTCAGTACTTC.

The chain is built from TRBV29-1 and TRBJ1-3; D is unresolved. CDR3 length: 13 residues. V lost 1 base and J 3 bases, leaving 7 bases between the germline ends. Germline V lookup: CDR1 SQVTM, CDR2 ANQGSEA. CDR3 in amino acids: CSVEVAGGNTIYF. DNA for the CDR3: TGCAGCGTTGAAGTCGCAGGTGGAAACACCATATATTTT.

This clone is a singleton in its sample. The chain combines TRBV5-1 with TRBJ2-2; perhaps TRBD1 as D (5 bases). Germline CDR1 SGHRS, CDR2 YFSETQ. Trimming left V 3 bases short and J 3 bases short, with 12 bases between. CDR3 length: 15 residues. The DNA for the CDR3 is TGCGCCAGCAGCTCCAGGGTAGGGGACACCGGGGAGCTGTTTTTT. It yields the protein CASSSRVGDTGELFF.

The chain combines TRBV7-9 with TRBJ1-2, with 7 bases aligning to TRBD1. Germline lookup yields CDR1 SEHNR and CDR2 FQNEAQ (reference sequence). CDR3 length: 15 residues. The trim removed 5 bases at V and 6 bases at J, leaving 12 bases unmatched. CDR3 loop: CASSPTATGFNGYTF. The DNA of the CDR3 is TGTGCCAGCAGCCCCACCGCGACAGGGTTTAATGGCTACACCTTC. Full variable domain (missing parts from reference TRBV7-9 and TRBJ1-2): DTGVSQNPRHKITKRGQNVTFRCDPISEHNRLYWYRQTLGQGPEFLTYFQNEAQLEKSRLLSDRFSAERPKGSFSTLEIQRTEQGDSAMYLCASSPTATGFNGYTFGSGTRLTVV.

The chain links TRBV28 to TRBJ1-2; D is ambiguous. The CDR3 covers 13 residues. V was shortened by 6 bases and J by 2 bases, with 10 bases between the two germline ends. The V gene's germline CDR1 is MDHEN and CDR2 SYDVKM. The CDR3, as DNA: TGTGCCAGCAGCCGCAGACAAAACTATGGCTACACCTTC. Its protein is CASSRRQNYGYTF.

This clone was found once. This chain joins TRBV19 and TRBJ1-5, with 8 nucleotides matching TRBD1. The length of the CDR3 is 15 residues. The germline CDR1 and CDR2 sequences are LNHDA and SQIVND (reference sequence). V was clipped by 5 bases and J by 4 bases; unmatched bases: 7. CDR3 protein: CASSGGQGRNQPQHF. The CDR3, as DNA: TGTGCCAGTAGTGGAGGACAGGGAAGAAATCAGCCCCAGCATTTT.

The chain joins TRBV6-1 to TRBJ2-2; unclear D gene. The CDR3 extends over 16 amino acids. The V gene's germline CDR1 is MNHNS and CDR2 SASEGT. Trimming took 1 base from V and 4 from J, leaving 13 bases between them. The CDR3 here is CASSEVYGFLTGELFF. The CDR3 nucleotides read TGTGCCAGCAGTGAAGTATACGGTTTTCTCACCGGGGAGCTGTTTTTT.

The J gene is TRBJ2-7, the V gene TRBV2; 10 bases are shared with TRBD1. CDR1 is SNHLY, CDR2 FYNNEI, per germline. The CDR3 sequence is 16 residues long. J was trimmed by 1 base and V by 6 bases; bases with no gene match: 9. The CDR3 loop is CASSPTGGLASYEQYF. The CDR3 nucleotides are TGTGCCAGCAGCCCGACAGGGGGCCTAGCATCCTACGAGCAGTACTTC.

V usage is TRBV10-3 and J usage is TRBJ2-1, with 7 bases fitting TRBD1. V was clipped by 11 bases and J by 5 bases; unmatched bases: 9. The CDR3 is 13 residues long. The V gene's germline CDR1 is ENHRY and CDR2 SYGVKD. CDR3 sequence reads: CASAGTVHNEQFF. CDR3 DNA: TGTGCCTCAGCCGGGACAGTCCACAATGAGCAGTTCTTC.

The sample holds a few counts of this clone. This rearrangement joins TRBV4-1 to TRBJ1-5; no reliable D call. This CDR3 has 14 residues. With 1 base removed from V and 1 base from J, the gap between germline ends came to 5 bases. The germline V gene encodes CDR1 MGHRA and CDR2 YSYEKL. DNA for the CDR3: TGCGCCAGCAGCCAAGTTCTGAGCAATCAGCCCCAGCATTTT. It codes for CASSQVLSNQPQHF.

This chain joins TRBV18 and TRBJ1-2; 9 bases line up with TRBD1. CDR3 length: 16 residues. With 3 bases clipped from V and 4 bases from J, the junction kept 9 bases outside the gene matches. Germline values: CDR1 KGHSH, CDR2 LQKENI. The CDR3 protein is CASSPAGTGFGYGYTF. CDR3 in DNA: TGTGCCAGCTCACCGGCCGGGACAGGGTTTGGCTATGGCTACACCTTC.

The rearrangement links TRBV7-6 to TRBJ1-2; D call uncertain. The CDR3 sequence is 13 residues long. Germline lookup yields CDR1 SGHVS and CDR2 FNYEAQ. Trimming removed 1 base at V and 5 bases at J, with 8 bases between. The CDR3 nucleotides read TGTGCCAGCAGCTTAGAGTCGGGGTATGGCTACACCTTC. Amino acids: CASSLESGYGYTF.

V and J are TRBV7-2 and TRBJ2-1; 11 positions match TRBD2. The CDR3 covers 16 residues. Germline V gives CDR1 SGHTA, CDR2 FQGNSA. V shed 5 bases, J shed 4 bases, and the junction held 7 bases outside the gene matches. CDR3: CASSGRTSGPYNEQFF. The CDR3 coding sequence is TGTGCCAGCAGCGGGCGGACTAGCGGGCCTTACAATGAGCAGTTCTTC.

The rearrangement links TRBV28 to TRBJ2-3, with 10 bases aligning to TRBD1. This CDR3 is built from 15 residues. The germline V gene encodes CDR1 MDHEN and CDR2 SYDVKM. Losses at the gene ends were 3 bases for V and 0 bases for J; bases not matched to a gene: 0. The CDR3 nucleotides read TGTGCCAGCAGTTTGGACAGGGGGAGCACAGATACGCAGTATTTT. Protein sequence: CASSLDRGSTDTQYF. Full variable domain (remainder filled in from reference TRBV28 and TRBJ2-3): DVKVTQSSRYLVKRTGEKVFLECVQDMDHENMFWYRQDPGLGLRLIYFSYDVKMKEKGDIPEGYSVSREKKERFSLILESASTNQTSMYLCASSLDRGSTDTQYFGPGTRLTVL.

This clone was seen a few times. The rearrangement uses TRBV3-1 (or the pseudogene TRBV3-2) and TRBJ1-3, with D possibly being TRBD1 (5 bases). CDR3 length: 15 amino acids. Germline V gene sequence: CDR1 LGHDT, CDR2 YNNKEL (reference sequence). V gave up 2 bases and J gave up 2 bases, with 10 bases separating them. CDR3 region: CASSQSGAAGNTIYF. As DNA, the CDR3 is TGTGCCAGCAGCCAAAGTGGGGCGGCTGGAAACACCATATATTTT.

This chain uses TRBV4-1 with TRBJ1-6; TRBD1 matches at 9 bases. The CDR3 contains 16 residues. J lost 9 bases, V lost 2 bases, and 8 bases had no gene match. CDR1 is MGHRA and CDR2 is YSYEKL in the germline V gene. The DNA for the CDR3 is TGCGCCAGCAGCCAACTCCCGGGACAGGGAGTTTCACCCCTCCACTTT. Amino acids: CASSQLPGQGVSPLHF.

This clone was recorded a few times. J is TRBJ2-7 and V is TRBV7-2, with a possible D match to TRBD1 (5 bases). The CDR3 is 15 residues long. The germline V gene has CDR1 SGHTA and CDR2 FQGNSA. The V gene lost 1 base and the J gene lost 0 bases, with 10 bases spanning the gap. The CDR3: CASSLGAGLSYEQYF. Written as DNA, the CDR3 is TGTGCCAGCAGCTTAGGAGCAGGGCTCTCCTACGAGCAGTACTTC.

The DNA of the CDR3 is TGTGCCAGCAGTGATAGCGGGGGGGCCCTCGGGGAGCAGTTCTTC. Residues: CASSDSGGALGEQFF. The chain uses TRBV6-4 and TRBJ2-1; 11 positions agree with TRBD2. CDR3 length: 15 amino acids. The ends lost 3 bases at V and 10 bases at J; junction bases unmatched: 8. Germline V gene data show CDR1 as MRHNA and CDR2 as SNTAGT.

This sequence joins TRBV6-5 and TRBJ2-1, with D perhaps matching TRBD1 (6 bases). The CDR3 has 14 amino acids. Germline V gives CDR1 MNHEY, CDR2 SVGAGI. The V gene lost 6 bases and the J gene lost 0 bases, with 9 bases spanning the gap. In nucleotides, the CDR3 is TGTGCCAGCAGCAGACAGGACTCCTACAATGAGCAGTTCTTC. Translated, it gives CASSRQDSYNEQFF.

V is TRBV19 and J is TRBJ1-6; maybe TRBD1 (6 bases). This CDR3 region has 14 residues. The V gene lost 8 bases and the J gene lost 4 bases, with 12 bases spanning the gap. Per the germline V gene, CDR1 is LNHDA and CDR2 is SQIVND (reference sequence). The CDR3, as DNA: TGTGCCAGTGAGGTGGGGACATATAATTCACCCCTCCACTTT. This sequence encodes CASEVGTYNSPLHF.

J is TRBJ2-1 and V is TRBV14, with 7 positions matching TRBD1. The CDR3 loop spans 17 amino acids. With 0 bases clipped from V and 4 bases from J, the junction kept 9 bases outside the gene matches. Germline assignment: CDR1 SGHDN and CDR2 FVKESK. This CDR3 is CASSQDPWGQSYNEQFF. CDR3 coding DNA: TGTGCCAGCAGCCAAGATCCTTGGGGACAGTCATACAATGAGCAGTTCTTC.

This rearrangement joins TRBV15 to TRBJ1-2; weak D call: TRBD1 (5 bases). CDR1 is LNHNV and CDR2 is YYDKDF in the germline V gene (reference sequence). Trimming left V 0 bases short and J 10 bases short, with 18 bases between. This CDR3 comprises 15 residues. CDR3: CATSRDGGAGILYTF. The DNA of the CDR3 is TGTGCCACCAGCAGAGATGGTGGGGCAGGGATCCTCTACACCTTC. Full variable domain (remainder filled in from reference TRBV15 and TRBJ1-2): DAMVIQNPRYQVTQFGKPVTLSCSQTLNHNVMYWYQQKSSQAPKLLFHYYDKDFNNEADTPDNFQSRRPNTSFCFLDIRSPGLGDTAMYLCATSRDGGAGILYTFGSGTRLTVV.

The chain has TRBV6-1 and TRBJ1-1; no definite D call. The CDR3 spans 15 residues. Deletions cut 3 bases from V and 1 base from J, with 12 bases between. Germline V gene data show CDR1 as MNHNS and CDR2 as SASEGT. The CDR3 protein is CASSEGRDWNTEAFF. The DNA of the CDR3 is TGTGCCAGCAGTGAGGGTCGGGATTGGAACACTGAAGCTTTCTTT.

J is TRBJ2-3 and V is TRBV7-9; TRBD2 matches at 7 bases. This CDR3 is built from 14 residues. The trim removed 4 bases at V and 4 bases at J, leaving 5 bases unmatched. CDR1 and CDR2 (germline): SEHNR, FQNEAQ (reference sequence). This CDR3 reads CASSSKREADTQYF. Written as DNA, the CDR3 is TGTGCCAGCAGCTCGAAGCGGGAAGCAGATACGCAGTATTTT.

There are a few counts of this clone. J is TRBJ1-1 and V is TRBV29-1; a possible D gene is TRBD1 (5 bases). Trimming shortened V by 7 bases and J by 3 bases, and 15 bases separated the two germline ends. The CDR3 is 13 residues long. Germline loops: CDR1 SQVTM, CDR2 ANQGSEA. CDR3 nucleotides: TGCAGCGGAGGGGAGGACGGTTACACTGAAGCTTTCTTT. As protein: CSGGEDGYTEAFF. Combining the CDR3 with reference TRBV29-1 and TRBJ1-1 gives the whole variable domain SAVISQKPSRDICQRGTSLTIQCQVDSQVTMMFWYRQQPGQSLTLIATANQGSEATYESGFVIDKFPISRPNLTFSTLTVSNMSPEDSSIYLCSGGEDGYTEAFFGQGTRLTVV.

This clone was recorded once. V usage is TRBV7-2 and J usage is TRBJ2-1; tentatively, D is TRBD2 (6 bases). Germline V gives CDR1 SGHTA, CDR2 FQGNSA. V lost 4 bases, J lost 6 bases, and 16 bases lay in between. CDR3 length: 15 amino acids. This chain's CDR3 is CASSSRELLGNEQFF. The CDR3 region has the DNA TGTGCCAGCAGCTCTCGGGAGCTTCTAGGCAATGAGCAGTTCTTC.